A selection of T cell receptor beta chains follows, all from one sample in a study of T cells in Graves' hyperthyroidism and ophthalmopathy. TCRdb redid the calling of the multiplex PCR reads with MiXCR, one entry per CDR3 protein. This repertoire shows 150,000 or so distinct CDR3 sequences, roughly a fifth found once; its top ten account for around two thirds. The sample comprised blood. These receptor sequences come from a woman in her 50s with Graves' hyperthyroidism that later progressed to Graves' ophthalmopathy. Both conserved end residues are part of each CDR3. The D gene is left open where the match is weak. Only some rows state a clone size, as once, few, many or a class for expanded clones.

D gene,clone size,V gene,J gene,CDR3 DNA,CDR3 protein
NA,few,TRBV4-1,TRBJ1-1,TGCGCCAGCAGCCAACAGGGTTCCCCAGAAGCTTTCTTT,CASSQQGSPEAFF
NA,many,TRBV18,TRBJ2-1,TGTGCCAGCTCACCAGAACGGGACCACAATGAGCAGTTCTTC,CASSPERDHNEQFF
NA,NA,TRBV20-1,TRBJ1-6,TGCAGTGCTAGAGTTGAGGGAAGACGTTCACCCCTCCACTTT,CSARVEGRRSPLHF
NA,many,TRBV18,TRBJ1-1,TGTGCCAGCTCACCTATGATACGGAGGGAGAACACTGAAGCTTTCTTT,CASSPMIRRENTEAFF
TRBD2,many,TRBV30,TRBJ2-1,TGTGCCGGACTAGCGGGAGCAACCTACAATGAGCAGTTCTTC,CAGLAGATYNEQFF
NA,many,TRBV7-2,TRBJ2-3,TGTGCCAGCAGTAGCGGACCTAGCACAGATACGCAGTATTTT,CASSSGPSTDTQYF
TRBD2,few,TRBV7-9,TRBJ2-7,TGTGCCAGCAGACGGGCGACTAGCGGCCACGAGCAGTACTTC,CASRRATSGHEQYF
TRBD1,NA,TRBV5-1,TRBJ2-2,TGCGCCAGCAGCTTGGTTCAGGGGGCAAACACCGGGGAGCTGTTTTTT,CASSLVQGANTGELFF
NA,NA,TRBV5-1,TRBJ2-3,TGCGCCAGCAGCTTCGGCTCACCCACGGATACGCAGTATTTT,CASSFGSPTDTQYF
NA,many,TRBV28,TRBJ2-5,TGTGCCAGCAGTCTTGGAGGCCTGGGAGAGACCCAGTACTTC,CASSLGGLGETQYF
NA,many,TRBV7-2,TRBJ2-1,TGTGCCAGCAGCCACGGGGCTAGCTATTACAATGAGCAGTTCTTC,CASSHGASYYNEQFF
NA,NA,TRBV15,TRBJ2-1,TGTGCCACCAGCTTGGACCTGAATGAGCAGTTCTTC,CATSLDLNEQFF
NA,many,TRBV6-6,TRBJ2-7,TGTGCCAGCAGTTACTCTGGGACTTCCTCCTACGAGCAGTACTTC,CASSYSGTSSYEQYF
NA,many,TRBV10-3,TRBJ2-2,TGTGCCATCAGTGCAGGGCGGAACACCGGGGAGCTGTTTTTT,CAISAGRNTGELFF
TRBD2,few,TRBV29-1,TRBJ2-7,TGCAGCGTTCGTACGGGAGGGGTGTACGAGCAGTACTTC,CSVRTGGVYEQYF
NA,few,TRBV6-5,TRBJ2-3,TGTGCCAGCAGTTACCCCCCAGATACGCAGTATTTT,CASSYPPDTQYF
TRBD2,many,TRBV30,TRBJ2-1,TGTGCCTGGAGCGCTAGCGGTTTTTACAATGAGCAGTTCTTC,CAWSASGFYNEQFF
TRBD1,once,TRBV19,TRBJ2-7,TGTGCCAGTAGTAGTACCGGGACAGGATCTGGCGAGCAGTACTTC,CASSSTGTGSGEQYF
TRBD1,many,TRBV29-1,TRBJ2-7,TGCAGCGTTGCTGACAGGGGAAAGTCCTACGAGCAGTACTTC,CSVADRGKSYEQYF
TRBD1,many,TRBV7-2,TRBJ2-2,TGTGCCAGCAGCTTAGTAGGGACAGGGGGCACCGGGGAGCTGTTTTTT,CASSLVGTGGTGELFF
TRBD1,NA,TRBV6-5,TRBJ1-2,TGTGCCAGCAGTTACCCGACAGGGGGCTACAACTATGGCTACACCTTC,CASSYPTGGYNYGYTF
NA,NA,TRBV10-3,TRBJ1-1,TGTGCCATCAGTGCCCTAGGGAGGATCACTGAAGCTTTCTTT,CAISALGRITEAFF
NA,NA,TRBV27,TRBJ2-7,TGTGCCAGCAGCAGAAGACAGAGCTACGAGCAGTACTTC,CASSRRQSYEQYF
NA,many,TRBV20-1,TRBJ2-3,TGCAGTGCTAGCAGGGGGAGGCCCACAGATACGCAGTATTTT,CSASRGRPTDTQYF
NA,many,TRBV5-8,TRBJ2-4,TGTGCCAGCAGCCAAGGTGGGGTCAGAGCCAAAAACATTCAGTACTTC,CASSQGGVRAKNIQYF
NA,many,TRBV6-5,TRBJ2-1,TGTGCCAGCAGTTACTCGGCGGTGGGGACCGGGATCCACAATGAGCAGTTCTTC,CASSYSAVGTGIHNEQFF
TRBD2,many,TRBV29-1,TRBJ2-7,TGCAGCGTCCGAGCGGGAAGGGTCCCCTACGAGCAGTACTTC,CSVRAGRVPYEQYF
NA,once,TRBV9,TRBJ1-1,TGTGCCAGCAGCGTAGCTCAAAACCCAAGATTGAACACTGAAGCTTTCTTT,CASSVAQNPRLNTEAFF
NA,many,TRBV30,TRBJ1-5,TGTGCCTGGAGCAAGGGCAGCAATCAGCCCCAGCATTTT,CAWSKGSNQPQHF
TRBD2,NA,TRBV30,TRBJ2-2,TGTGCCTGGAGTCTACAGCGGGGGATGAACACCAGGGAGCTGTTTTTT,CAWSLQRGMNTRELFF
TRBD1,NA,TRBV19,TRBJ1-5,TGTGCCAGTAGTATCCGGACAGGGGGCGAGGGCAATCAGCCCCAGCATTTT,CASSIRTGGEGNQPQHF
NA,NA,TRBV5-5,TRBJ2-3,TGTGCCAGCAGCTTGGGGGGCCAGGGGACGTTGACAGATACGCAGTATTTT,CASSLGGQGTLTDTQYF
NA,NA,TRBV7-2,TRBJ2-5,TGTGCCAGCAGCTTAGTGAGGGGGAGTGAGACCCAGTACTTC,CASSLVRGSETQYF
NA,many,TRBV7-8,TRBJ2-7,TGTGCCAGCAGCTTGGGGACCGGGACTCGGACCCCCTACGAGCAGTACTTC,CASSLGTGTRTPYEQYF
NA,NA,TRBV7-9,TRBJ2-1,TGTGCCAGCAGCACCCGGGACCCGGGGAATGAGCAGTTCTTC,CASSTRDPGNEQFF
TRBD1,many,TRBV20-1,TRBJ1-2,TGCAGTGCTTTCGGGACAGGGGGACCTTATGGCTACACCTTC,CSAFGTGGPYGYTF
NA,many,TRBV5-1,TRBJ2-1,TGCGCCAGCAGCTTGGATCTTATTGAGCAGTTCTTC,CASSLDLIEQFF
NA,once,TRBV2,TRBJ1-2,TGTGCCAGCAGTTACTATTCCGACAGCCCCGATGGCTACACCTTC,CASSYYSDSPDGYTF
NA,NA,TRBV4-1,TRBJ2-3,TGCGCCAGCAGCCAAGGGACAGCTTCCACAGATACGCAGTATTTT,CASSQGTASTDTQYF
TRBD1,many,TRBV28,TRBJ2-5,TGTGCCAGCAGCGCCAGGGACAGGGGAATCAGAGAGACCCAGTACTTC,CASSARDRGIRETQYF
TRBD1,few,TRBV12-3/TRBV12-4,TRBJ2-1,TGTGCCAGCAGTTATGGACAGGGCCGCTACAATGAGCAGTTCTTC,CASSYGQGRYNEQFF
TRBD2,many,TRBV11-2,TRBJ2-1,TGTGCCAGCAGCCCTAGACTAGCGGGGCAAGAGCAGTTCTTC,CASSPRLAGQEQFF
NA,many,TRBV27,TRBJ1-1,TGTGCCAGCAGCCGAGGGGGGCGGGACACTGAAGCTTTCTTT,CASSRGGRDTEAFF
NA,NA,TRBV28,TRBJ2-3,TGTGCCAGCACCACCCGGCAGAAGCGGGCAGATACGCAGTATTTT,CASTTRQKRADTQYF
TRBD1,NA,TRBV29-1,TRBJ1-2,TGCAGCGTTGAAGACCGGGGAAAGACAGGGACGGACTATGGCTACACCTTC,CSVEDRGKTGTDYGYTF
NA,many,TRBV12-3/TRBV12-4,TRBJ1-1,TGTGCCAGCAGTTCGGGGGTGAGGGCCACTGAAGCTTTCTTT,CASSSGVRATEAFF
TRBD2,once,TRBV28,TRBJ2-3,TGTGCCAGCAGTCCCTCCTATGGGGGGGAGGTCTATAGCACAGATACGCAGTATTTT,CASSPSYGGEVYSTDTQYF
NA,many,TRBV12-3/TRBV12-4,TRBJ1-1,TGTGCCAGCAGTTTACGGGACGGCGGCACTGAAGCTTTCTTT,CASSLRDGGTEAFF
TRBD2,few,TRBV20-1,TRBJ2-1,TGCAGTGCTGGAACTAGCGGGAGGGTCTCCTACAATGAGCAGTTCTTC,CSAGTSGRVSYNEQFF
TRBD1,many,TRBV3-1,TRBJ2-5,TGTGCCAGCAGCCAAGCCCTCCGACAGGGGAAAGAGACCCAGTACTTC,CASSQALRQGKETQYF
NA,NA,TRBV7-8,TRBJ2-2,TGTGCCAGCAGTACTCATACGGGACTCCCGGCGCCCGGGGAGCTGTTTTTT,CASSTHTGLPAPGELFF
TRBD1,many,TRBV28,TRBJ1-2,TGTGCCAGCAGTACTGGACAGGGTAGCTACACCTTC,CASSTGQGSYTF
NA,many,TRBV10-3,TRBJ1-5,TGTGCCATCAGTTTAGCGGGGAGCAATCAGCCCCAGCATTTT,CAISLAGSNQPQHF
TRBD2,many,TRBV2,TRBJ2-2,TGTGCCAGCAGTGAAGCGTCGCGGCTAGCGGGTCCCGGGGAGCTGTTTTTT,CASSEASRLAGPGELFF
NA,few,TRBV7-8,TRBJ1-3,TGTGCCAGCAGCTTAGCCAGGGAAAACACCATATATTTT,CASSLARENTIYF